The source of this T cell receptor (beta chain) is a study of cytomegalovirus exposure and HLA in healthy donors. Points from the study as a whole: CMV serostatus stood as the only immune exposure information on hand.

Primers for the PCR totalled 60 Vbeta and 13 Jbeta. Produced via immunoSEQ multiplex PCR; TCRdb's table is partial and in-frame only. The table lists roughly 100,000 clones, approximately 76% of them singletons. All donors participated as healthy donors of bone marrow. This CDR3 spans 13 amino acids. Germline CDR1 reads LNHDA; CDR2 reads SQIVND (reference sequence). Trimming pared 7 bases from V and 7 bases from J, leaving 14 bases between. Remarks on this clone: Its antigen is as yet unknown.

The sequence derives from an older woman in good health and CMV-seropositive. The sample consisted of PBMCs. The chain uses TRBV19 and TRBJ1-5; TRBD1 is a possible D gene (5 bases). CDR3 DNA: TGTGCCAGTACTAATCTTCGGGGGCAGCCCCAGCATTTT. Its protein is CASTNLRGQPQHF.